In this sample, the clone carrying this T cell receptor (beta chain) turned up a few times. The antigen is undetermined. The CDR3 extends over 12 amino acids. Per germline, CDR1 SNHLY and CDR2 FYNNEI. The germline V and J ends were trimmed by 6 bases and 13 bases, with 16 bases remaining between them. This sample is drawn from a study of identical twins. Overall study findings and caveats: Cross-sectional statistics, not tracking of the same donors, supported the conclusions.

MiXCR, run by TCRdb on the 5' RACE reads, gives a single entry per CDR3 protein. The table lists around 370,000 distinct CDR3 sequences, 7% to 9.5% of them singletons. The sequenced sample consisted of naive T cells sorted from blood. The chain couples TRBV2 to TRBJ2-1; the D gene is possibly TRBD2 (6 bases). The receptor comes from a woman between 50 and 59 years old in good health. This CDR3 reads CASRGGAYLQFF. CDR3 sequence (DNA): TGTGCCAGCAGGGGGGGAGCCTACCTTCAGTTCTTC. Full variable domain (remainder filled in from reference TRBV2 and TRBJ2-1): EPEVTQTPSHQVTQMGQEVILRCVPISNHLYFYWYRQILGQKVEFLVSFYNNEISEKSEIFDDQFSVERPDGSNFTLKIRSTKLEDSAMYFCASRGGAYLQFFGPGTRLTVL.